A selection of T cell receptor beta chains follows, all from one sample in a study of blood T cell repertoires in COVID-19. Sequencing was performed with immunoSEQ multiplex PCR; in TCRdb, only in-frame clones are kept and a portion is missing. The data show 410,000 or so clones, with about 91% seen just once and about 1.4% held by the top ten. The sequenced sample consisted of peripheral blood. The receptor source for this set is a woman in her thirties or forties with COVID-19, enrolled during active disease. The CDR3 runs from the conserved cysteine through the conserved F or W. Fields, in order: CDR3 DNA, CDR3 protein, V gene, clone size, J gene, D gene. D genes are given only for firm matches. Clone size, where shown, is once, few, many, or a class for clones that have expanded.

cdr3_nt: TGCGCCAGCAGCCCGGGGGGAACTAATGAAAAACTGTTTTTT
cdr3_aa: CASSPGGTNEKLFF
v_call: TRBV4-3
clone_size: .
j_call: TRBJ1-4
d_call: .

cdr3_nt: TGTGCCAGCAGTTACGGAGACCTTTCCTACAATGAGCAGTTCTTC
cdr3_aa: CASSYGDLSYNEQFF
v_call: TRBV6-5
clone_size: .
j_call: TRBJ2-1
d_call: .

cdr3_nt: TGTGCCAGCAGTCGCGACAGTAACTATGGCTACACCTTC
cdr3_aa: CASSRDSNYGYTF
v_call: TRBV6-5
clone_size: .
j_call: TRBJ1-2
d_call: .

cdr3_nt: TGCGCCAGCAGCTTGGAAGTAGCGGGAGTCCAAGAGACCCAGTACTTC
cdr3_aa: CASSLEVAGVQETQYF
v_call: TRBV5-1
clone_size: .
j_call: TRBJ2-5
d_call: TRBD2

cdr3_nt: TGTGCCAGCAGCTCCTCCGGGATTAGCACTAGCACAGATACGCAGTATTTT
cdr3_aa: CASSSSGISTSTDTQYF
v_call: TRBV7-2
clone_size: .
j_call: TRBJ2-3
d_call: .

cdr3_nt: TGCGCCAGCAGCCAAGATCTGGGACAGGGGAAGGAAGGCTACACCTTC
cdr3_aa: CASSQDLGQGKEGYTF
v_call: TRBV4-3
clone_size: .
j_call: TRBJ1-2
d_call: TRBD1

cdr3_nt: TGCAGCGTGGGGGCTGAGGCCTCTTCCCTCTATGGCTACACCTTC
cdr3_aa: CSVGAEASSLYGYTF
v_call: TRBV29-1
clone_size: .
j_call: TRBJ1-2
d_call: .

cdr3_nt: TGTGCCAGCAGGAGACAGGGCGGCGACACTGAAGCTTTCTTT
cdr3_aa: CASRRQGGDTEAFF
v_call: TRBV6-5
clone_size: .
j_call: TRBJ1-1
d_call: TRBD1

cdr3_nt: TGTGCCAGCAGCTCTCCCGTGCAGGGGGCCAACTATGGCTACACCTTC
cdr3_aa: CASSSPVQGANYGYTF
v_call: TRBV5-4
clone_size: .
j_call: TRBJ1-2
d_call: TRBD1

cdr3_nt: TGCAGTGCTAGAGATGTCAGGGGGGTTCTCTTC
cdr3_aa: CSARDVRGVLF
v_call: TRBV20-1
clone_size: few
j_call: TRBJ1-2
d_call: TRBD1

cdr3_nt: TGTGCCAGTAGTATCCTACCGACAGGGGCCACTGAAGCTTTCTTT
cdr3_aa: CASSILPTGATEAFF
v_call: TRBV19
clone_size: .
j_call: TRBJ1-1
d_call: TRBD1

cdr3_nt: TGTGCCACCAGTGAGCGCGGGACTCGGTCTAGCACAGATACGCAGTATTTT
cdr3_aa: CATSERGTRSSTDTQYF
v_call: TRBV24-1
clone_size: .
j_call: TRBJ2-3
d_call: .

cdr3_nt: TGTGCCAGCAGCGTAGGGAGCTCTGGAAACACCATATATTTT
cdr3_aa: CASSVGSSGNTIYF
v_call: TRBV9
clone_size: few
j_call: TRBJ1-3
d_call: .

cdr3_nt: TGTGCCAGCAGCCAAGATCGCGAGCTCAATGAGCAGTTCTTC
cdr3_aa: CASSQDRELNEQFF
v_call: TRBV3-1/TRBV3-2
clone_size: .
j_call: TRBJ2-1
d_call: .

cdr3_nt: TGCGCCAGCGAAACCTCCAGGTTAACCTACGAGCAGTACTTC
cdr3_aa: CASETSRLTYEQYF
v_call: TRBV23-1
clone_size: once
j_call: TRBJ2-7
d_call: .

cdr3_nt: TGTGCCAGCAGTTTAGGGCAGATCTATGGCTACACCTTC
cdr3_aa: CASSLGQIYGYTF
v_call: TRBV28
clone_size: .
j_call: TRBJ1-2
d_call: .

cdr3_nt: TGTGCCAGCACGCCGGTCGGGGTGGCTAATGAAAAACTGTTTTTT
cdr3_aa: CASTPVGVANEKLFF
v_call: TRBV19
clone_size: .
j_call: TRBJ1-4
d_call: .

cdr3_nt: TGCGCCAGCAGCGAACAAGGCGAGGCACCCCTCCACTTT
cdr3_aa: CASSEQGEAPLHF
v_call: TRBV5-1
clone_size: .
j_call: TRBJ1-6
d_call: .

cdr3_nt: TGTGCCAGCAGCTTAGCGGGGCAAGGATTGGGGATACTGTACAATGAGCAGTTCTTC
cdr3_aa: CASSLAGQGLGILYNEQFF
v_call: TRBV7-9
clone_size: .
j_call: TRBJ2-1
d_call: .

cdr3_nt: TGTGCCAGCAGCTTACTCCTTAGAAATGAGCAGTTCTTC
cdr3_aa: CASSLLLRNEQFF
v_call: TRBV7-2
clone_size: .
j_call: TRBJ2-1
d_call: .

cdr3_nt: TGTGCCAGCAGCTTAGGATCACAGGGGAATTCACCCCTCCACTTT
cdr3_aa: CASSLGSQGNSPLHF
v_call: TRBV7-2
clone_size: .
j_call: TRBJ1-6
d_call: TRBD1

cdr3_nt: TGTGCCAGCAGGGCGCAGGGTAGGACTGAAGCTTTCTTT
cdr3_aa: CASRAQGRTEAFF
v_call: TRBV28
clone_size: .
j_call: TRBJ1-1
d_call: .

cdr3_nt: TGCGCCAGCATCGACAGGGGCCTATCGAACACTGAAGCTTTCTTT
cdr3_aa: CASIDRGLSNTEAFF
v_call: TRBV10-2
clone_size: .
j_call: TRBJ1-1
d_call: TRBD1

cdr3_nt: TGCGCCAGCAGCTTGGGAGGGTTGGACCAGCCCCAGCATTTT
cdr3_aa: CASSLGGLDQPQHF
v_call: TRBV5-1
clone_size: once
j_call: TRBJ1-5
d_call: .

cdr3_nt: TGTGCCAGCAGTAGAGGGACAGTTGGAGCAGATACGCAGTATTTT
cdr3_aa: CASSRGTVGADTQYF
v_call: TRBV11-2
clone_size: .
j_call: TRBJ2-3
d_call: TRBD1

cdr3_nt: TGTGCCAGCAGTGGCGATAGCGGTGGTGAGCAGTTCTTC
cdr3_aa: CASSGDSGGEQFF
v_call: TRBV2
clone_size: .
j_call: TRBJ2-1
d_call: .

cdr3_nt: TGTGCCAGCAGCCAAGGTCTCGGTAGCAATCAGCCCCAGCATTTT
cdr3_aa: CASSQGLGSNQPQHF
v_call: TRBV4-2
clone_size: .
j_call: TRBJ1-5
d_call: .

cdr3_nt: TGCGCCAGCAGCCAGGGGGGGCTTACGTTCTCCTACGAGCAGTACTTC
cdr3_aa: CASSQGGLTFSYEQYF
v_call: TRBV4-1
clone_size: .
j_call: TRBJ2-7
d_call: .

cdr3_nt: TGTGCCAGCAGTGAGGGCGGCAATCAGCCCCAGCATTTT
cdr3_aa: CASSEGGNQPQHF
v_call: TRBV6-1
clone_size: .
j_call: TRBJ1-5
d_call: .

cdr3_nt: TGTGCCAGCAGTTACCGGACAGGGATCTACGAGCAGTACTTC
cdr3_aa: CASSYRTGIYEQYF
v_call: TRBV6-6
clone_size: once
j_call: TRBJ2-7
d_call: TRBD1

cdr3_nt: TGTGCCAGCTGGGGTTTAGAGCGGGAGGCCGGGGAGCTGTTTTTT
cdr3_aa: CASWGLEREAGELFF
v_call: TRBV5-4
clone_size: .
j_call: TRBJ2-2
d_call: TRBD2

cdr3_nt: TGTGCCAGCAGTTTCGGGCAGGGCCATCAGCCCCAGCATTTT
cdr3_aa: CASSFGQGHQPQHF
v_call: TRBV28
clone_size: .
j_call: TRBJ1-5
d_call: .

cdr3_nt: TGTGCCAGCTCGTTATCGACAGTAGCAACTGGTGAAAAACTGTTTTTT
cdr3_aa: CASSLSTVATGEKLFF
v_call: TRBV18
clone_size: .
j_call: TRBJ1-4
d_call: .

cdr3_nt: TGTGCCAGCAGTTTAGGGCGAGGGAATACGCAGTATTTT
cdr3_aa: CASSLGRGNTQYF
v_call: TRBV27
clone_size: .
j_call: TRBJ2-3
d_call: .

cdr3_nt: TGTGCCAGCAGTTACCTGGACAGGAATGAAAAACTGTTTTTT
cdr3_aa: CASSYLDRNEKLFF
v_call: TRBV6-5
clone_size: .
j_call: TRBJ1-4
d_call: TRBD1

cdr3_nt: TGTGCCAGCAGCCCCAACCCGGGACTAGCGGGAGTTATAGGGGGAACCGGGGAGCTGTTTTTT
cdr3_aa: CASSPNPGLAGVIGGTGELFF
v_call: TRBV9
clone_size: .
j_call: TRBJ2-2
d_call: TRBD2

cdr3_nt: TGCGCCAGCAGCGGGACTAGCGGCCGTTACAATGAGCAGTTCTTC
cdr3_aa: CASSGTSGRYNEQFF
v_call: TRBV5-1
clone_size: .
j_call: TRBJ2-1
d_call: TRBD2

cdr3_nt: TGCGCCAGCAGCGCCGGGGGGGACACCGGGGAGCTGTTTTTT
cdr3_aa: CASSAGGDTGELFF
v_call: TRBV5-1
clone_size: .
j_call: TRBJ2-2
d_call: TRBD2

cdr3_nt: TGCGCCAGCAGCCTGGACAGGGGGGCATACGCTAATGAAAAACTGTTTTTT
cdr3_aa: CASSLDRGAYANEKLFF
v_call: TRBV5-1
clone_size: once
j_call: TRBJ1-4
d_call: TRBD1

cdr3_nt: TGCGCCAGCAGCTTGGATTTGGACAGACGATTTAACTATGGCTACACCTTC
cdr3_aa: CASSLDLDRRFNYGYTF
v_call: TRBV5-1
clone_size: .
j_call: TRBJ1-2
d_call: .

cdr3_nt: TGCGCCAGCAGCTTCGACAGGGGGATAACAGATACGCAGTATTTT
cdr3_aa: CASSFDRGITDTQYF
v_call: TRBV5-1
clone_size: .
j_call: TRBJ2-3
d_call: TRBD1

cdr3_nt: TGTGCCAGCAGTTACTCGAGTGAGCAGTTCTTC
cdr3_aa: CASSYSSEQFF
v_call: TRBV6-2/TRBV6-3
clone_size: .
j_call: TRBJ2-1
d_call: .

cdr3_nt: TGTGCCAGCAGCCCAAAGGGTATCTTCGGGGGTACGCAGTATTTT
cdr3_aa: CASSPKGIFGGTQYF
v_call: TRBV7-3
clone_size: .
j_call: TRBJ2-3
d_call: .

cdr3_nt: TGTGCCAGCAGCCCTAAAGGGGGGACAGCGAATTCACCCCTCCACTTT
cdr3_aa: CASSPKGGTANSPLHF
v_call: TRBV5-4
clone_size: .
j_call: TRBJ1-6
d_call: TRBD1

cdr3_nt: TGTGCCAGCAGCTTAGTAGGAGGTGAAAAACTGTTTTTT
cdr3_aa: CASSLVGGEKLFF
v_call: TRBV7-9
clone_size: .
j_call: TRBJ1-4
d_call: .

cdr3_nt: TGTGCCTGGAGTTCAGGGGGCGGAAACACCATATATTTT
cdr3_aa: CAWSSGGGNTIYF
v_call: TRBV30
clone_size: .
j_call: TRBJ1-3
d_call: TRBD1

cdr3_nt: TGTGCCAGCAGCTCGGGACAGCCGAATCAGCCCCAGCATTTT
cdr3_aa: CASSSGQPNQPQHF
v_call: TRBV11-2
clone_size: .
j_call: TRBJ1-5
d_call: TRBD1

cdr3_nt: TGTGCCAGCAGCGTAGACGGCGGGGGGGCCGAAGATACGCAGTATTTT
cdr3_aa: CASSVDGGGAEDTQYF
v_call: TRBV9
clone_size: .
j_call: TRBJ2-3
d_call: TRBD2

cdr3_nt: TGTGCCTGGATGCAGGGGAACACTGAAGCTTTCTTT
cdr3_aa: CAWMQGNTEAFF
v_call: TRBV30
clone_size: .
j_call: TRBJ1-1
d_call: .

cdr3_nt: TGTGCCAGCAGCTTAGTTCCGTCTGAAGCTTTCTTT
cdr3_aa: CASSLVPSEAFF
v_call: TRBV7-2
clone_size: .
j_call: TRBJ1-1
d_call: .

cdr3_nt: TGTGCCAGCAGTTCCCGGGGTGTAACAGATACGCAGTATTTT
cdr3_aa: CASSSRGVTDTQYF
v_call: TRBV27
clone_size: .
j_call: TRBJ2-3
d_call: .

cdr3_nt: TGTGCCAGCAGCTTAGTTTTCCAGGGGGCGTCAGATACGCAGTATTTT
cdr3_aa: CASSLVFQGASDTQYF
v_call: TRBV11-2
clone_size: .
j_call: TRBJ2-3
d_call: TRBD1

cdr3_nt: TGTGCCAGCAGCTCGAACGGGGACACAGATACGCAGTATTTT
cdr3_aa: CASSSNGDTDTQYF
v_call: TRBV9
clone_size: .
j_call: TRBJ2-3
d_call: .

cdr3_nt: TGTGCCAGCAGCCCCTGGACTGAGCTGAACACTGAAGCTTTCTTT
cdr3_aa: CASSPWTELNTEAFF
v_call: TRBV3-1/TRBV3-2
clone_size: few
j_call: TRBJ1-1
d_call: .

cdr3_nt: TGTGCCAGCAGCTTTGACAGGGCCTATGGCTACACCTTC
cdr3_aa: CASSFDRAYGYTF
v_call: TRBV7-2
clone_size: .
j_call: TRBJ1-2
d_call: TRBD1

cdr3_nt: TGCGCCAGCAGCTTGGAGAGGGATAGCGCCAGCACAGATACGCAGTATTTT
cdr3_aa: CASSLERDSASTDTQYF
v_call: TRBV5-1
clone_size: .
j_call: TRBJ2-3
d_call: .

cdr3_nt: TGCGCCAGCAGCCAAGATTATCGGACCTCCGGGGGCACAGATACGCAGTATTTT
cdr3_aa: CASSQDYRTSGGTDTQYF
v_call: TRBV4-3
clone_size: .
j_call: TRBJ2-3
d_call: .

cdr3_nt: TGTGCCATCAGGGCGGGACAGAGCACAGATACGCAGTATTTT
cdr3_aa: CAIRAGQSTDTQYF
v_call: TRBV10-3
clone_size: .
j_call: TRBJ2-3
d_call: .

cdr3_nt: TGTGCCAGCAGCCAAGTTGGGGACTCTCAAGAGACCCAGTACTTC
cdr3_aa: CASSQVGDSQETQYF
v_call: TRBV3-1/TRBV3-2
clone_size: .
j_call: TRBJ2-5
d_call: .